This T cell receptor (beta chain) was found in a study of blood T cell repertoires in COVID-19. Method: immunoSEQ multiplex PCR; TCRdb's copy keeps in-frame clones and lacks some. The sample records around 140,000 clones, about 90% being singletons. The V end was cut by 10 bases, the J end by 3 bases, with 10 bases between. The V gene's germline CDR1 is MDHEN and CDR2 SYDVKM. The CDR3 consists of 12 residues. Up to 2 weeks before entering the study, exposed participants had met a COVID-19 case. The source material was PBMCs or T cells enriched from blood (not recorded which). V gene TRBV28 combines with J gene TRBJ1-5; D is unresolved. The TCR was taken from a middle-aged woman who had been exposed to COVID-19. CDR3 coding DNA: TGTGCCACCCGGCGGCCCAATCAGCCCCAGCATTTT. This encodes CATRRPNQPQHF.